The 20 T cell receptor beta chains below all came from one sample that was sequenced in a study of blood T cell repertoires in COVID-19. Sequencing used immunoSEQ multiplex PCR; TCRdb keeps in-frame clones, though not all of them. The table shows 300,000 to 350,000 clones, with around 87% occurring only once. The sample comprised peripheral blood. The receptors here all came from a woman between 50 and 59 years old with COVID-19, enrolled during active disease.

As regards this clone: An end of the junction differs from the germline gene, which may be a read error. This chain joins TRBV5-5 and TRBJ2-7, with a weak D call TRBD2 (6 bases). In germline, CDR1 is SGHKS, CDR2 YYEKEE (reference sequence). The CDR3 loop spans 13 amino acids. The CDR3 reads CASSLAGLTLPFF. The CDR3, as DNA: TGTGCCAGCAGCTTGGCGGGACTGACGTTGCCGTTCTTC.

Concerning this clone: This specimen includes other DNA sequences encoding the same CDR3. The J gene is TRBJ1-6, the V gene TRBV19, with TRBD1 matching over 9 bases. Germline V gene sequence: CDR1 LNHDA, CDR2 SQIVND (reference sequence). The V segment lost 1 base and the J segment 7 bases; nucleotides outside the gene matches: 2. The CDR3 covers 15 residues. In DNA form, the CDR3 reads TGTGCCAGTAGTATAGCGACAGGGGGGAATTCACCCCTCCACTTT. Translated: CASSIATGGNSPLHF.

Only a few counts were recorded for this clone. J is TRBJ2-7 and V is TRBV2, with D possibly matching TRBD2 (5 bases). The V end was cut by 7 bases, the J end by 5 bases, with 18 bases between. The CDR3 runs to 14 residues. In germline, CDR1 is SNHLY, CDR2 FYNNEI. The chain's CDR3 is CASMIRGSLDEQYF. CDR3 coding DNA: TGTGCCAGCATGATTCGAGGGAGTCTCGACGAGCAGTACTTC.

This clone has only a few counts. This chain joins TRBV19 and TRBJ1-1, with a possible D match to TRBD1 (6 bases). The CDR3 has 15 residues. Trimming cost V 9 bases and J 1 base, with 18 bases left between them. The germline CDR1 and CDR2 sequences are LNHDA and SQIVND (reference sequence). The CDR3 loop reads CASKGQPQSNTEAFF. The CDR3 DNA reads as TGTGCCAGCAAGGGACAACCCCAATCGAACACTGAAGCTTTCTTT. Variable domain in full (rest from reference TRBV19 and TRBJ1-1): DGGITQSPKYLFRKEGQNVTLSCEQNLNHDAMYWYRQDPGQGLRLIYYSQIVNDFQKGDIAEGYSVSREKKESFPLTVTSAQKNPTAFYLCASKGQPQSNTEAFFGQGTRLTVV.

The chain joins TRBV7-2 to TRBJ2-2, with 16 bases matching TRBD2. Germline CDR1 SGHTA, CDR2 FQGNSA. J was trimmed by 7 bases and V by 6 bases; bases with no gene match: 11. The CDR3 length is 18 residues. The CDR3 region has the DNA TGTGCCAGCAGAGGAGGGGGACTAGCGGGAGGGAGGAACGGGGAGCTGTTTTTT. Translating it yields CASRGGGLAGGRNGELFF.

The chain carries TRBV12-5 and TRBJ2-1; 8 bases are shared with TRBD2. In germline, CDR1 is LGHNT, CDR2 FRNRAP. CDR3 length: 16 amino acids. After removal of 7 bases from V and 3 bases from J, the junction contained 11 bases not matched to a gene. DNA of the CDR3: TGTGCTAGTGCACCACACGCGGGAGGAAACTACAATGAGCAGTTCTTC. It is translated as CASAPHAGGNYNEQFF.

This clone was observed a single time. J is TRBJ1-2 and V is TRBV21-1; TRBD1, the D gene given by the table, was not confirmed from the DNA. TRBV21-1 is an annotated pseudogene. The CDR3 is 16 amino acids. The CDR3 coding sequence is TGTGCCACCGCCCTAGGACAGGCTCGGGTCCAATATGGCTACACCTTC. This sequence encodes CATALGQARVQYGYTF.

The V call is TRBV7-2, the J call TRBJ2-7, with 12 bases that match TRBD2. V trimming: 5 bases; J trimming: 6 bases; junction bases outside the gene matches: 8. CDR1 SGHTA and CDR2 FQGNSA come from the germline V gene. This CDR3 spans 15 amino acids. The CDR3 coding sequence is TGTGCCAGCAGCATTACTAGCGGGAGGACCCTCGAGCAGTACTTC. This translates into CASSITSGRTLEQYF. Complete variable domain (other parts from reference TRBV7-2 and TRBJ2-7): GAGVSQSPSNKVTEKGKDVELRCDPISGHTALYWYRQSLGQGLEFLIYFQGNSAPDKSGLPSDRFSAERTGGSVSTLTIQRTQQEDSAVYLCASSITSGRTLEQYFGPGTRLTVT.

This clone has only a few counts. V and J are TRBV10-1 and TRBJ1-5, with 7 bases fitting TRBD1. The CDR3 has 14 amino acids. J lost 5 bases, V lost 6 bases, and 7 bases had no gene match. The V gene's germline CDR1 is WNHNN and CDR2 SYGVQD (reference sequence). This CDR3 reads CASSSGQHHQPQHF. The CDR3 DNA is TGCGCCAGCAGCTCGGGACAGCATCATCAGCCCCAGCATTTT.

This clone was found once. The genes are TRBV19 and TRBJ2-1, with TRBD2 matching 7 bases. CDR1 and CDR2 from the germline V gene are LNHDA and SQIVND (reference sequence). With 1 base clipped from V and 2 bases from J, the junction kept 2 bases outside the gene matches. This CDR3 spans 15 amino acids. For the CDR3, the DNA is TGTGCCAGTAGTATAGGGGCGGGAGCCTACAATGAGCAGTTCTTC. This encodes CASSIGAGAYNEQFF.

For the CDR3, the DNA is TGTGCCAGCAGCCCGGGAGGGCGGGGCACAGATACGCAGTATTTT. Translated: CASSPGGRGTDTQYF. V and J are TRBV11-3 and TRBJ2-3; 8 positions agree with TRBD2. Losses at the gene ends were 5 bases for V and 1 base for J; bases not matched to a gene: 5. This CDR3 is built from 15 residues. Looked up from germline, CDR1 is SGHNT and CDR2 is YENEEA.

The V call is TRBV27, the J call TRBJ1-2; D remains unclear. Trimming pared 3 bases from V and 4 bases from J, leaving 12 bases between. CDR1 MNHEY and CDR2 SMNVEV come from the germline V gene (reference sequence). This CDR3 comprises 14 residues. CDR3 bases: TGTGCCAGCAGTTTGCGGGCAGGCCCCTATGGCTACACCTTC. As protein: CASSLRAGPYGYTF.

This chain joins TRBV5-1 and TRBJ2-1, with 7 bases that match TRBD1. V trimming: 4 bases; J trimming: 4 bases; junction bases outside the gene matches: 11. Germline CDR1 is SGHRS and CDR2 is YFSETQ. CDR3 size: 16 residues. The CDR3 protein is CASSPRTGETYNEQFF. The CDR3 nucleotides read TGCGCCAGCAGCCCACGGACAGGCGAGACGTACAATGAGCAGTTCTTC.

V and J are TRBV7-2 and TRBJ2-7, with TRBD2 as a possible D gene (5 bases). Per the germline V gene, CDR1 is SGHTA and CDR2 is FQGNSA. CDR3 size: 14 residues. Trimming left V 2 bases short and J 3 bases short, with 11 bases between. Here the CDR3 reads CASSLRGGDYEQYF. CDR3 bases: TGTGCCAGCAGCTTACGGGGTGGCGACTACGAGCAGTACTTC.

V gene TRBV6-5 combines with J gene TRBJ2-2; 7 positions match TRBD1. The germline V gene encodes CDR1 MNHEY and CDR2 SVGAGI. This CDR3 contains 15 residues. V trimming: 4 bases; J trimming: 0 bases; junction bases outside the gene matches: 2. CDR3 DNA sequence: TGTGCCAGCAGTTCCGACAGGGCGAACACCGGGGAGCTGTTTTTT. Residues: CASSSDRANTGELFF.

V gene TRBV4-3 combines with J gene TRBJ2-3; no firm D call. V was clipped by 1 base and J by 3 bases, with 8 bases between them. The CDR3 has 14 amino acids. Germline V gives CDR1 LGHNA, CDR2 YSLEER. The CDR3 protein is CASSQVLSTDTQYF. CDR3 bases: TGCGCCAGCAGCCAAGTTCTCTCGACAGATACGCAGTATTTT.

CDR3 amino acids: CASSIPGVMWTQYF. Written as DNA, the CDR3 is TGTGCCAGTAGTATTCCCGGAGTAATGTGGACCCAGTACTTC. The chain carries TRBV19 and TRBJ2-5; D gene uncertain. CDR3 size: 14 residues. CDR1 is LNHDA and CDR2 is SQIVND in the germline V gene (reference sequence). The V and J ends lost 3 bases and 7 bases respectively, with 15 bases between them.

The chain carries TRBV7-9 and TRBJ2-2, with D possibly being TRBD1 (5 bases). Trimming took off 3 bases at V and 3 bases at J, with 11 bases between the two ends. Germline V gene sequence: CDR1 SEHNR, CDR2 FQNEAQ (reference sequence). This CDR3 is built from 15 residues. The CDR3 coding sequence is TGTGCCAGCAGCTTTTTCGAAGGGGACACCGGGGAGCTGTTTTTT. This encodes CASSFFEGDTGELFF.

The J gene is TRBJ2-7, the V gene TRBV27; 13 nucleotides align to TRBD2. Unmatched junction bases numbered 12, after V lost 4 bases and J lost 6 bases. In germline, CDR1 is MNHEY, CDR2 SMNVEV (reference sequence). This CDR3 is 17 amino acids long. CDR3 loop: CASSSWTSGRSVGEQYF. CDR3 coding DNA: TGTGCCAGCAGTTCCTGGACTAGCGGGAGATCTGTAGGCGAGCAGTACTTC.

This chain links TRBV5-1 with TRBJ2-1; 14 nucleotides agree with TRBD2. V shed 4 bases, J shed 8 bases, and the junction held 11 bases outside the gene matches. Germline loops: CDR1 SGHRS, CDR2 YFSETQ. CDR3 length: 17 amino acids. The CDR3 coding sequence is TGCGCCAGCAGCCCGGGACTAGCGGGAGTGTATAGGGATGAGCAGTTCTTC. As protein: CASSPGLAGVYRDEQFF.